The 3 T cell receptor beta chains below were found in one sample sequenced in a study of OX40 agonist ivuxolimab in advanced cancers. Libraries were prepared by immunoSEQ multiplex PCR; TCRdb keeps only in-frame clonotypes and omits some of them. Of about 30,000 clones listed, less than 95% are singletons. The specimen was CD4+ or CD8+ T cells sorted from blood, collected in a trial of the OX40 agonist ivuxolimab. These receptors were taken from an adult with an advanced solid tumor such as melanoma, head and neck, liver or kidney cancer.

This clone occurred a few times. J is TRBJ2-1 and V is TRBV29-1; 14 bases are shared with TRBD2. V lost 1 base and J lost 7; bases outside the gene matches: 9. The CDR3 spans 17 residues. CDR1 and CDR2 (germline): SQVTM, ANQGSEA. CDR3 nucleotides: TGCAGCGTTGAAGGCCTGACTAGCGGGAGGGCCAGTAATGAGCAGTTCTTC. It encodes CSVEGLTSGRASNEQFF.

This rearrangement joins TRBV19 to TRBJ2-7, with a possible D match to TRBD2 (6 bases). Between the trimmed V and J ends, which lost 0 bases and 7 bases, there was a span of 16 bases. This CDR3 is built from 15 residues. CDR1 is LNHDA and CDR2 is SQIVND in the germline V gene (reference sequence). The CDR3 protein is CASSIEGGLYWEQYF. The CDR3 DNA is TGTGCCAGTAGTATAGAGGGGGGACTCTACTGGGAGCAGTACTTC.

To note about this clone: At one end, the junction sequence differs from germline, possibly due to a read error. This chain links TRBV15 with TRBJ2-1; D ambiguous. CDR1 and CDR2 (germline): LNHNV, YYDKDF (reference sequence). This CDR3 has 15 residues. DNA for the CDR3: TGTGCCGCCAGCAGCGACGGAAGCTCCTACAATGAGCAGTTCTTC. As protein: CAASSDGSSYNEQFF.